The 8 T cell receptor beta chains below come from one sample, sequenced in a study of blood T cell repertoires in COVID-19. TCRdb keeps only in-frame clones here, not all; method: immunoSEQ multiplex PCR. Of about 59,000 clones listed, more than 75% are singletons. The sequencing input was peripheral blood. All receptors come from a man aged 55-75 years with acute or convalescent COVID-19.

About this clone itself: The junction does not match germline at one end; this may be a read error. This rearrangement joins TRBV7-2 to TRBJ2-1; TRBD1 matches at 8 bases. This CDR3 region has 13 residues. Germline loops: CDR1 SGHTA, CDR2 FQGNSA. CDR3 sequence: CASSRTGYNDQFF. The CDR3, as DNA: TGTGCCAGCAGCAGGACAGGGTACAATGATCAGTTCTTC.

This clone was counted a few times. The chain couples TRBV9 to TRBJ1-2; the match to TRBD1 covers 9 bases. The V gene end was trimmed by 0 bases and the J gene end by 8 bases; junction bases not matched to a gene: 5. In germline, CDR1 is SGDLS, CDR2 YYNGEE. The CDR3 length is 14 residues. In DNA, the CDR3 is TGTGCCAGCAGCGTAGAGGGACAGGGAAGCGGCTACACCTTC. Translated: CASSVEGQGSGYTF.

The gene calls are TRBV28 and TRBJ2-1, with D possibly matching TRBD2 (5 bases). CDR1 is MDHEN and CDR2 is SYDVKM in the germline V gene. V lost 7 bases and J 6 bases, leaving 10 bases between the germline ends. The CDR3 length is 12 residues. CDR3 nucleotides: TGTGCCAGCACCCAAGCGGCCAATGAGCAGTTCTTC. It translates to CASTQAANEQFF.

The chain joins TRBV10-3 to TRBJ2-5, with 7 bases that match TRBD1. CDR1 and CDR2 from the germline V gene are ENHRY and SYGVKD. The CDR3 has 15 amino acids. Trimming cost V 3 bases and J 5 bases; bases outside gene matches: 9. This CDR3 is CAISDAPGGRETQYF. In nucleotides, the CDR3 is TGTGCCATCAGTGATGCCCCAGGGGGAAGGGAGACCCAGTACTTC.

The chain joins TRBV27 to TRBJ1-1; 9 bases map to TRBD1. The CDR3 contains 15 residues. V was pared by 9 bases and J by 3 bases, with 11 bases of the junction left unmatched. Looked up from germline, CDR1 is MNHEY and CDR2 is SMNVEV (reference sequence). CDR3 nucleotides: TGTGCCAGGAAGGACAGGGGAGGGGGTGACACTGAAGCTTTCTTT. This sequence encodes CARKDRGGGDTEAFF.

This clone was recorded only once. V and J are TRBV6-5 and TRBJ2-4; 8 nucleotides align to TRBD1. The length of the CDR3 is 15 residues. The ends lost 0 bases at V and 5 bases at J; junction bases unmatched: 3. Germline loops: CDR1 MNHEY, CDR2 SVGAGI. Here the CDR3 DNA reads TGTGCCAGCAGTTACTCCGGACAGGGAGAAAACATTCAGTACTTC. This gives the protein CASSYSGQGENIQYF.

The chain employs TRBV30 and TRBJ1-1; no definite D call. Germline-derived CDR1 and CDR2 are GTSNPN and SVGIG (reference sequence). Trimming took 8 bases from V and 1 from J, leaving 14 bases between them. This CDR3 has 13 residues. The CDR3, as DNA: TGTGCCATTCAACAGCGGCGGAACACTGAAGCTTTCTTT. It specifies CAIQQRRNTEAFF.

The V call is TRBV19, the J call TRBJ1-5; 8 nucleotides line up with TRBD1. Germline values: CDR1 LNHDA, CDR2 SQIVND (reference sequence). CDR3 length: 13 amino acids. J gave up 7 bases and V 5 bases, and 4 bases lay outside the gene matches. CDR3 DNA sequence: TGTGCCAGTAGTGAGGGACAGGTGCAGCCCCAGCATTTT. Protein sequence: CASSEGQVQPQHF.